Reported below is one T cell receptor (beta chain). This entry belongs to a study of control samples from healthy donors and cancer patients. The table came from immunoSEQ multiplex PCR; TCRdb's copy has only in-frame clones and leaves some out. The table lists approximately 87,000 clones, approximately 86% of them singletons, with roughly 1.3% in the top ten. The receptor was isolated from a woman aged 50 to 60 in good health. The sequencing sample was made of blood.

This CDR3 is CASNPQGSNEKLFF. CDR3 DNA sequence: TGTGCCAGCAACCCACAGGGTTCGAATGAAAAACTGTTTTTT. The chain couples TRBV2 to TRBJ1-4; tentatively, D is TRBD1 (6 bases). The germline gives CDR1 SNHLY, CDR2 FYNNEI. The CDR3 length is 14 residues. V shed 7 bases and J shed 5 bases, with 14 bases lying between them.